The 19 T cell receptor beta chains below all came from one sample that was sequenced in a study of T cell responses to AZD1222 COVID-19 vaccine. Here immunoSEQ multiplex PCR was the method, and the copy in TCRdb shows in-frame clones only, minus some. The sample lists 150,000 to 200,000 clones, around 88% occurring once. The sample was peripheral blood, taken 28 days after the second AZD1222 dose. These receptor sequences come from an adult who received the AZD1222 COVID-19 vaccine.

The table lists this clone with a few counts. V is TRBV11-3 and J is TRBJ2-1; 7 positions match TRBD1. CDR3 size: 15 residues. V lost 5 bases, J lost 1 base, and 5 bases stayed unmatched. Germline loops: CDR1 SGHNT, CDR2 YENEEA. CDR3 DNA: TGTGCCAGCAGCATAACAGGGGAATCCTACAATGAGCAGTTCTTC. This translates into CASSITGESYNEQFF.

The chain couples TRBV30 to TRBJ1-2, with D perhaps matching TRBD1 (5 bases). The CDR3 covers 15 residues. Germline assignment: CDR1 GTSNPN and CDR2 SVGIG (reference sequence). The V end lost 4 bases, the J end lost 6 bases, and 21 bases lay between the germline ends. CDR3 sequence: CAWTTPRTGAHGYTF. CDR3 DNA: TGTGCCTGGACAACACCCCGCACCGGGGCTCATGGCTACACCTTC.

CDR3 loop: CASSEGFYGYTF. CDR3 in DNA: TGTGCCAGCAGTGAAGGGTTCTATGGCTACACCTTC. This sequence joins TRBV25-1 and TRBJ1-2; D unclear. V lost 2 bases and J 4 bases, leaving 5 bases between the germline ends. The CDR3 contains 12 residues. The germline gives CDR1 MGHDK, CDR2 SYGVNS.

The V gene is TRBV3-1 (or the pseudogene TRBV3-2), the J gene TRBJ2-1; 7 bases are a match to TRBD2. The CDR3 is made up of 13 amino acids. The germline V gene has CDR1 LGHDT and CDR2 YNNKEL (reference sequence). The trim removed 0 bases at V and 14 bases at J, leaving 7 bases unmatched. As DNA, the CDR3 is TGTGCCAGCAGCCAAGACCGTAGCGGGTTGGAGTTCTTC. Translation gives CASSQDRSGLEFF.

V and J are TRBV7-2 and TRBJ1-5, with TRBD1 matching 10 bases. Trimming at V came to 4 bases and at J to 6 bases, leaving 3 bases not matched to a gene. This CDR3 comprises 14 residues. Germline V gene lookup returns CDR1 SGHTA and CDR2 FQGNSA. CDR3 nucleotides: TGTGCCAGCAGCTCCGGACAGGGGGTTCAGCCCCAGCATTTT. It codes for CASSSGQGVQPQHF.

CDR3 protein: CASSLANRGLFNSPLHF. In DNA, the CDR3 is TGTGCCAGCAGTTTAGCCAACAGGGGGCTCTTTAATTCACCCCTCCACTTT. The rearrangement links TRBV27 to TRBJ1-6; 9 bases match TRBD1. This CDR3 contains 17 residues. V lost 2 bases and J lost 6; bases outside the gene matches: 8. The germline V gene encodes CDR1 MNHEY and CDR2 SMNVEV (reference sequence).

This chain links TRBV6-6 with TRBJ1-2; 7 bases map to TRBD1. Germline-derived CDR1 and CDR2 are MNHNY and SVGAGI (reference sequence). V shed 7 bases, J shed 3 bases, and the junction held 8 bases outside the gene matches. The CDR3 contains 14 residues. The CDR3 sequence is CASNPGGQDYGYTF. CDR3 in DNA: TGTGCCAGCAACCCAGGGGGACAAGACTATGGCTACACCTTC.

This chain connects TRBV4-2 to TRBJ2-5, with 10 bases identical to TRBD2. V was clipped by 3 bases and J by 1 base; unmatched bases: 8. CDR3 length: 17 residues. CDR1 and CDR2 (germline): LGHNA, YNFKEQ. CDR3 in amino acids: CASSQPGLAEPQETQYF. DNA of the CDR3: TGTGCCAGCAGCCAGCCAGGACTAGCGGAACCCCAAGAGACCCAGTACTTC.

The chain couples TRBV18 to TRBJ1-3; 7 bases agree with TRBD1. Germline V gene data show CDR1 as KGHSH and CDR2 as LQKENI. The length of the CDR3 is 15 residues. With 3 bases clipped from V and 4 bases from J, the junction kept 6 bases outside the gene matches. The CDR3 spells CASSPRQGAGNTIYF. As DNA, the CDR3 is TGTGCCAGCTCACCTCGACAGGGCGCAGGAAACACCATATATTTT.

This chain joins TRBV4-1 and TRBJ1-1; D unclear. The CDR3 totals 14 residues. The ends were cut back, 0 bases at V and 4 bases at J, with 9 bases in the middle. Germline lookup yields CDR1 MGHRA and CDR2 YSYEKL. The CDR3 DNA reads TGCGCCAGCAGCCAAGAAGTGGTTCCCACTGAAGCTTTCTTT. Translating gives CASSQEVVPTEAFF.

The J gene is TRBJ2-3, the V gene TRBV19; D unresolved. The CDR3 runs 11 residues. In germline, CDR1 is LNHDA, CDR2 SQIVND (reference sequence). Trimming removed 9 bases at V and 4 bases at J, with 8 bases between. CDR3 sequence reads: CASCGADTQYF. The CDR3 DNA reads TGTGCCAGCTGTGGGGCAGATACGCAGTATTTT.

V is TRBV5-4 and J is TRBJ2-7; D not resolved. The germline V gene encodes CDR1 SGHNT and CDR2 YYREEE (reference sequence). Trimming took off 4 bases at V and 1 base at J, with 15 bases between the two ends. The CDR3 is made up of 15 amino acids. The CDR3, as DNA: TGTGCCAGCAGCGTCGGTGGCGGCTCATCCTACGAGCAGTACTTC. This encodes CASSVGGGSSYEQYF.

The rearrangement joins TRBV5-6 to TRBJ2-1; 8 nucleotides line up with TRBD1. Germline V gene sequence: CDR1 SGHDT, CDR2 YYEEEE. The ends lost 3 bases at V and 5 bases at J; junction bases unmatched: 10. This CDR3 comprises 16 residues. The CDR3 bases are TGTGCCAGCAGCTCAGGTACAGGGGGGTTCGACAATGAGCAGTTCTTC. It encodes CASSSGTGGFDNEQFF.

The rearrangement joins TRBV5-4 to TRBJ2-2; D is possibly TRBD1 (6 bases). The CDR3 is 15 amino acids. CDR1 and CDR2 from the germline V gene are SGHNT and YYREEE (reference sequence). The V and J ends lost 3 bases and 1 base respectively, with 10 bases between them. CDR3 loop: CASSWDKGNTGELFF. The CDR3 region has the DNA TGTGCCAGCAGCTGGGACAAGGGGAACACCGGGGAGCTGTTTTTT.

The chain is built from TRBV9 and TRBJ1-2, with D tentatively TRBD1 (5 bases). With 4 bases removed from V and 2 bases from J, the gap between germline ends came to 21 bases. This CDR3 contains 17 residues. Germline-derived CDR1 and CDR2 are SGDLS and YYNGEE. The DNA for the CDR3 is TGTGCCAGCAGCCAGGACATGAGACAGTTCCCCAACTATGGCTACACCTTC. Residues: CASSQDMRQFPNYGYTF.

The rearrangement uses TRBV27 and TRBJ1-1; TRBD1 might be the D (5 bases). CDR3 size: 15 residues. Per the germline V gene, CDR1 is MNHEY and CDR2 is SMNVEV (reference sequence). V lost 2 bases and J 1 base, leaving 11 bases between the germline ends. The CDR3 loop is CASSLSAQGNTEAFF. The CDR3 DNA reads as TGTGCCAGCAGTTTAAGTGCGCAGGGGAACACTGAAGCTTTCTTT.

The chain has TRBV6-4 and TRBJ1-2; D is undetermined. The V end lost 2 bases, the J end lost 10 bases, and 17 bases lay between the germline ends. The CDR3 sequence is 14 residues long. CDR1 and CDR2 (germline): MRHNA, SNTAGT. CDR3 amino acids: CASSDHHTEDHYTF. CDR3 bases: TGTGCCAGCAGTGACCACCATACCGAAGATCACTACACCTTC.

DNA for the CDR3: TGTGCCAGCAGTTCCCCCCAGGTCTACTATGGCTACACCTTC. It is translated as CASSSPQVYYGYTF. The chain is built from TRBV28 and TRBJ1-2; D is unclear. Germline V gene data show CDR1 as MDHEN and CDR2 as SYDVKM. V was cut by 4 bases and J by 3 bases, with 12 bases left in between. This CDR3 region has 14 residues.

This clone was seen just once. This chain uses TRBV18 with TRBJ2-3; D possibly corresponds to TRBD2 (6 bases). From germline, CDR1 is KGHSH and CDR2 LQKENI. The CDR3 is made up of 16 amino acids. V lost 0 bases to trimming and J lost 6 bases, with 16 bases between them. The DNA for the CDR3 is TGTGCCAGCTCACCACCGTTCCAGGCAGGGAGGGATACGCAGTATTTT. It is translated as CASSPPFQAGRDTQYF.